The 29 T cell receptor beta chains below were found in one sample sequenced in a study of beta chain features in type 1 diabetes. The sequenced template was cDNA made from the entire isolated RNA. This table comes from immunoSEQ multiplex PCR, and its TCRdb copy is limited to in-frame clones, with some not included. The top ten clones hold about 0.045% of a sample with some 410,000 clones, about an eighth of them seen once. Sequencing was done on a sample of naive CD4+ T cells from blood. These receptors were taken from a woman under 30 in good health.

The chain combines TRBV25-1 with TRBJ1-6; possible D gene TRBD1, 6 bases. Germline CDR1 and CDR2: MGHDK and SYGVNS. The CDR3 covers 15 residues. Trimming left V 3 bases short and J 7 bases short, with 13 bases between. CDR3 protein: CASSEARGKNSPLHF. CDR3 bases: TGTGCCAGCAGTGAGGCCAGGGGTAAAAATTCACCCCTCCACTTT.

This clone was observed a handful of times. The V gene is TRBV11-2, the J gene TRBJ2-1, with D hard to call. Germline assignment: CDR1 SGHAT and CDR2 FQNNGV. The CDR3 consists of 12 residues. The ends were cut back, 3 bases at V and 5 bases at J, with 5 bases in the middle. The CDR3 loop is CASSFANNEQFF. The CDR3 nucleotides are TGTGCCAGCAGCTTTGCGAACAATGAGCAGTTCTTC.

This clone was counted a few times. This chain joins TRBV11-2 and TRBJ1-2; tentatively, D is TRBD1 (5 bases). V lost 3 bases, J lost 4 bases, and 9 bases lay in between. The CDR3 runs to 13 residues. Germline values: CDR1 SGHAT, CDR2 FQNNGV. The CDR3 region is CASSFRQGYGYTF. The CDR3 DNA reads TGTGCCAGCAGCTTCAGGCAGGGCTATGGCTACACCTTC. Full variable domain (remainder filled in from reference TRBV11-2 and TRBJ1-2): EAGVAQSPRYKIIEKRQSVAFWCNPISGHATLYWYQQILGQGPKLLIQFQNNGVVDDSQLPKDRFSAERLKGVDSTLKIQPAKLEDSAVYLCASSFRQGYGYTFGSGTRLTVV.

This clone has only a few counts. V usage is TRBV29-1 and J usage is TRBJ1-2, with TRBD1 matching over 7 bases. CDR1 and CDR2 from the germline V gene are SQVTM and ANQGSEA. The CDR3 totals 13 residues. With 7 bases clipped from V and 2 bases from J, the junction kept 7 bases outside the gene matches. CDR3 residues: CSGSGTENYGYTF. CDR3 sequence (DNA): TGCAGCGGGTCCGGGACAGAGAACTATGGCTACACCTTC.

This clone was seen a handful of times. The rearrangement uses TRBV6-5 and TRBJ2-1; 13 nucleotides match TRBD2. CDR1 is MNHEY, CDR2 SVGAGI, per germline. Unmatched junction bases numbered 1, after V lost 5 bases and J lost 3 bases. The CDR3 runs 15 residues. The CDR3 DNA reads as TGTGCCAGCAGTGGGACTAGCGGGATCTACAATGAGCAGTTCTTC. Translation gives CASSGTSGIYNEQFF.

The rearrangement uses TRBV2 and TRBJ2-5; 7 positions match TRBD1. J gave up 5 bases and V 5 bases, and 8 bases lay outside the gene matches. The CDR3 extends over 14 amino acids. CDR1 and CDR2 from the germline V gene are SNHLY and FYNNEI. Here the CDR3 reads CASSKQGHQETQYF. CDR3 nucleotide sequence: TGTGCCAGCAGTAAACAGGGGCATCAGGAGACCCAGTACTTC.

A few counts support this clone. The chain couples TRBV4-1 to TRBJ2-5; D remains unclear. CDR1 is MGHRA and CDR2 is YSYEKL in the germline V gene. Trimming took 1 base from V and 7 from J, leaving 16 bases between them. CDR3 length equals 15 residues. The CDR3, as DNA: TGCGCCAGCAGCCAAGTCATTATGGTTGCAGTGACCCAGTACTTC. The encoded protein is CASSQVIMVAVTQYF.

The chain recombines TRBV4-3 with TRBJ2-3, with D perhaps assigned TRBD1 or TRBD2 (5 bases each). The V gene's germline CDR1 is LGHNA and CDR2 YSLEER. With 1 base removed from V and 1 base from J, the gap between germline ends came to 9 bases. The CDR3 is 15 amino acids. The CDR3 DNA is TGCGCCAGCAGCCAAGGGGGGTTCGGCACAGATACGCAGTATTTT. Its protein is CASSQGGFGTDTQYF.

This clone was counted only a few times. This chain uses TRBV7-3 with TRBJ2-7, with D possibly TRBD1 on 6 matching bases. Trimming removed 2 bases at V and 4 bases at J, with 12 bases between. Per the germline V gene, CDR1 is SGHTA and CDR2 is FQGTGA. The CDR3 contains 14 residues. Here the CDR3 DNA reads TGTGCCAGCAGCTTAGCAGGGGATCCGTACGAGCAGTACTTC. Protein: CASSLAGDPYEQYF. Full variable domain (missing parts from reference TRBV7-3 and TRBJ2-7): GAGVSQTPSNKVTEKGKYVELRCDPISGHTALYWYRQSLGQGPEFLIYFQGTGAADDSGLPNDRFFAVRPEGSVSTLKIQRTERGDSAVYLCASSLAGDPYEQYFGPGTRLTVT.

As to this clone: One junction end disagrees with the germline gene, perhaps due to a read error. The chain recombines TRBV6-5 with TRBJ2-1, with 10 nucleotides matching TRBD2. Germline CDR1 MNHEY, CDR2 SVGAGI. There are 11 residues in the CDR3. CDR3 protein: CSSGSFNEQFF. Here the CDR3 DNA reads TGCTCTAGCGGGAGTTTCAATGAGCAGTTCTTC.

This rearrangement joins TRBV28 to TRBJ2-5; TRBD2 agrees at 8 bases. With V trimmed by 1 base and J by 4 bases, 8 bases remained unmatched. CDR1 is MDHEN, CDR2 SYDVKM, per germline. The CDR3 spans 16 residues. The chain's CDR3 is CASSLYPGGPRETQYF. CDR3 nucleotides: TGTGCCAGCAGTTTATATCCGGGGGGGCCTCGAGAGACCCAGTACTTC. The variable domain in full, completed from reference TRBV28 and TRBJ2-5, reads DVKVTQSSRYLVKRTGEKVFLECVQDMDHENMFWYRQDPGLGLRLIYFSYDVKMKEKGDIPEGYSVSREKKERFSLILESASTNQTSMYLCASSLYPGGPRETQYFGPGTRLLVL.

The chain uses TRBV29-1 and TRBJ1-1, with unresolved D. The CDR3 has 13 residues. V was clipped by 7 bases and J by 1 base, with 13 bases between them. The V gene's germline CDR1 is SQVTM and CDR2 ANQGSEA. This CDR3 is CSGAEGPNTEAFF. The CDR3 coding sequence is TGCAGCGGTGCTGAGGGCCCGAACACTGAAGCTTTCTTT.

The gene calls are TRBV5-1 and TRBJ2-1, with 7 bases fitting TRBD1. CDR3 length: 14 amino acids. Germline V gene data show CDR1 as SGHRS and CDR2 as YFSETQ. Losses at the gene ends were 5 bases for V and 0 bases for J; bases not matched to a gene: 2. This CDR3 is CASSRDSSYNEQFF. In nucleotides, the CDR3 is TGCGCCAGCAGTCGGGACAGCTCCTACAATGAGCAGTTCTTC.

The CDR3 DNA reads TGTGCCAGCAGCTTATCGGTCCAGGGTGAAGCTTTCTTT. This codes for CASSLSVQGEAFF. V and J are TRBV7-9 and TRBJ1-1, with D possibly TRBD1 on 5 matching bases. The CDR3 contains 13 residues. V was shortened by 2 bases and J by 7 bases, with 11 bases between the two germline ends. The V gene's germline CDR1 is SEHNR and CDR2 FQNEAQ (reference sequence).

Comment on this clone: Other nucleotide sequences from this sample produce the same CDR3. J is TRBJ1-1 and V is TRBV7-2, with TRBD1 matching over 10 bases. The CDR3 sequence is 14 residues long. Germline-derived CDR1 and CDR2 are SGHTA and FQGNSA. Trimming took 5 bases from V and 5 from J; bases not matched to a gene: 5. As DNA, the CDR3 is TGTGCCAGCAGCCCGGACAGGGGGATAACTGAAGCTTTCTTT. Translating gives CASSPDRGITEAFF.

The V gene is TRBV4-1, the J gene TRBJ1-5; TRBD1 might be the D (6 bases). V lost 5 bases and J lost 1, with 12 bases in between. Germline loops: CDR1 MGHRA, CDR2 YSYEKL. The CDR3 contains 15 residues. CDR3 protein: CASSSPRGSNQPQHF. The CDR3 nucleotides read TGCGCCAGCAGCTCACCCAGGGGAAGCAATCAGCCCCAGCATTTT.

In DNA form, the CDR3 reads TGTGCCAGCAGGGACAGGCTGTACGAGCAGTACTTC. It is translated as CASRDRLYEQYF. V and J are TRBV6-1 and TRBJ2-7; 7 bases align to TRBD1. The CDR3 runs to 12 residues. Per the germline V gene, CDR1 is MNHNS and CDR2 is SASEGT. Trimming removed 6 bases from V and 4 bases from J; junction bases left unmatched: 3.

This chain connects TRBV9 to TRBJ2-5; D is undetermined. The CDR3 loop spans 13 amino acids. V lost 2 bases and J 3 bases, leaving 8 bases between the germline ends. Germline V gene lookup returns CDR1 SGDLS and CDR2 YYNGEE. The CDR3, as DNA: TGTGCCAGCAGCGTGGACGTAGAAGAGACCCAGTACTTC. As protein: CASSVDVEETQYF.

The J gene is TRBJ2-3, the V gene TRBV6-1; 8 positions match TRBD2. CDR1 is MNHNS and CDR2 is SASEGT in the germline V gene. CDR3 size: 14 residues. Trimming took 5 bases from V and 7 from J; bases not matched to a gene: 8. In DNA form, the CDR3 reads TGTGCCAGCAGTTTCAGCGGGGGCGTTTATACGCAGTATTTT. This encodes CASSFSGGVYTQYF.

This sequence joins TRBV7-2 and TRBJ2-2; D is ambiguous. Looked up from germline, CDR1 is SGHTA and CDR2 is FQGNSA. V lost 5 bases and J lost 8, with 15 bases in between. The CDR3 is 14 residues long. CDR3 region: CASSPQLAKGELFF. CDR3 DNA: TGTGCCAGCAGCCCGCAACTGGCGAAGGGGGAGCTGTTTTTT.

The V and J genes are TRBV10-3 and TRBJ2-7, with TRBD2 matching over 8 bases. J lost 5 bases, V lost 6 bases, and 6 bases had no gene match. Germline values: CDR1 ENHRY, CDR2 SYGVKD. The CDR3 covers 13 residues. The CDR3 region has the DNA TGTGCCATCAGCACTAGCGGAGCCGACGAGCAGTACTTC. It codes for CAISTSGADEQYF.

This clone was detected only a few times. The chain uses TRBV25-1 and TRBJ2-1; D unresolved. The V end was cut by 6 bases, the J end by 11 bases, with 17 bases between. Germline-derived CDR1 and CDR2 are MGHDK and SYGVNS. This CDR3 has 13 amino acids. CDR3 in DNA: TGTGCCAGCAGCGACCCGGGCGGCGGAAAGCAGTTCTTC. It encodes CASSDPGGGKQFF.

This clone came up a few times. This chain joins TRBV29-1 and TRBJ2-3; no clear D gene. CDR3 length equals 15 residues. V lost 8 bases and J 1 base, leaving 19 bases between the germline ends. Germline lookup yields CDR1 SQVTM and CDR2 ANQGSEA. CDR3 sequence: CSFTRRESGTDTQYF. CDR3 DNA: TGCAGCTTCACACGTCGAGAGTCGGGCACAGATACGCAGTATTTT.

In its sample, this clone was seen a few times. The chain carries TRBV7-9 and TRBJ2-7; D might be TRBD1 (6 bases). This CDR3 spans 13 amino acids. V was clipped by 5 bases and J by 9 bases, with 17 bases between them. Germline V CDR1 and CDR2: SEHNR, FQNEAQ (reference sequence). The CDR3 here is CASSPGESIGQYV. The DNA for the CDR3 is TGTGCCAGCAGCCCAGGGGAGTCGATCGGGCAGTACGTC.

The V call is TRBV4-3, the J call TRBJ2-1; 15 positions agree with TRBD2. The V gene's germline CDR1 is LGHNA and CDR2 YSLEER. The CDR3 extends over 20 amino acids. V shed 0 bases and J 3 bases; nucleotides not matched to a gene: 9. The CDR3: CASSQEEGTSGRRIYNEQFF. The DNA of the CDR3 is TGCGCCAGCAGCCAAGAAGAGGGGACTAGCGGGAGGAGGATCTACAATGAGCAGTTCTTC.

CDR3 nucleotide sequence: TGTGCCAGCAGCACAAGCGGGAGTTGGACAGATACGCAGTATTTT. It encodes CASSTSGSWTDTQYF. V gene TRBV14 combines with J gene TRBJ2-3; TRBD2 matches 8 bases. Per the germline V gene, CDR1 is SGHDN and CDR2 is FVKESK. After removal of 5 bases from V and 3 bases from J, the junction contained 7 bases not matched to a gene. This CDR3 has 15 amino acids.

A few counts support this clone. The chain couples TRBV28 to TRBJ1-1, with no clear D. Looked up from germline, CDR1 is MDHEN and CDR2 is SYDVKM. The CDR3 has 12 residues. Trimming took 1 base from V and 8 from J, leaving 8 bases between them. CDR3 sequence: CASSLFGVEAFF. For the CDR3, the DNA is TGTGCCAGCAGTTTATTTGGGGTGGAAGCTTTCTTT. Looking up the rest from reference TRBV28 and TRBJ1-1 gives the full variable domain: DVKVTQSSRYLVKRTGEKVFLECVQDMDHENMFWYRQDPGLGLRLIYFSYDVKMKEKGDIPEGYSVSREKKERFSLILESASTNQTSMYLCASSLFGVEAFFGQGTRLTVV.

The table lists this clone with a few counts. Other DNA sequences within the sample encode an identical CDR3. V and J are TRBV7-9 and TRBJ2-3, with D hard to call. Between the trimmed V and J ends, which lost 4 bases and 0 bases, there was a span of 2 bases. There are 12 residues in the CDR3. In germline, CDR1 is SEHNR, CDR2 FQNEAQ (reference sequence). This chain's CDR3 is CASSSSTDTQYF. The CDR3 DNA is TGTGCCAGCAGCTCGAGCACAGATACGCAGTATTTT.

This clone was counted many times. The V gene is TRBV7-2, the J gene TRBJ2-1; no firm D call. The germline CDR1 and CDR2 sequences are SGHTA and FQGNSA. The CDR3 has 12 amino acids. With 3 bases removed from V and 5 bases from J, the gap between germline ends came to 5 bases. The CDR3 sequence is CASSFANNEQFF. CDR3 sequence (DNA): TGTGCCAGCAGCTTTGCTAACAATGAGCAGTTCTTC.